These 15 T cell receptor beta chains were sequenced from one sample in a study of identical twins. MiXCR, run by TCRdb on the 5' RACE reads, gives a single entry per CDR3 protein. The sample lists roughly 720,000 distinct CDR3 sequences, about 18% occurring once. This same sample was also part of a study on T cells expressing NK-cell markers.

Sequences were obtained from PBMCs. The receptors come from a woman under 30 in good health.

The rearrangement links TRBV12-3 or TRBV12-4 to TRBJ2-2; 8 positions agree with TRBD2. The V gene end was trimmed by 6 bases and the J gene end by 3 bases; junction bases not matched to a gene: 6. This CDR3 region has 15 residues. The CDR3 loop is CASSPPGGYTGELFF. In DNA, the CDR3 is TGTGCCAGCAGCCCACCGGGGGGGTACACCGGGGAGCTGTTTTTT.

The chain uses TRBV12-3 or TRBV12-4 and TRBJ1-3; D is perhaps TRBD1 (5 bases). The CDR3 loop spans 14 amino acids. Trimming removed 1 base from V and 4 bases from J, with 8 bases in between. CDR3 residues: CASSLGPGGNTIYF. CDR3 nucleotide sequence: TGTGCCAGCAGTTTAGGTCCAGGGGGAAACACCATATATTTT.

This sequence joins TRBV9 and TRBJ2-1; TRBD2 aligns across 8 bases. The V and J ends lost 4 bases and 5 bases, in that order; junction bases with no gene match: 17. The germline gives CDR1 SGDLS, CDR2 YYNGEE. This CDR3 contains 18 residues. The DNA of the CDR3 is TGTGCCAGCAGCCAAATGTTGGGTCTAGCGGGCGCCGACAATGAGCAGTTCTTC. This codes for CASSQMLGLAGADNEQFF.

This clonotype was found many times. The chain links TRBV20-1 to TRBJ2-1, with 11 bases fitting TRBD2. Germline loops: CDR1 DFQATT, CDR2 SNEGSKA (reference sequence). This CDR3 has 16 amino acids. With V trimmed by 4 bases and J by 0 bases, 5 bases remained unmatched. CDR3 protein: CSAIPTSGSSYNEQFF. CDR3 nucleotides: TGCAGTGCTATCCCTACTAGCGGGAGCTCCTACAATGAGCAGTTCTTC.

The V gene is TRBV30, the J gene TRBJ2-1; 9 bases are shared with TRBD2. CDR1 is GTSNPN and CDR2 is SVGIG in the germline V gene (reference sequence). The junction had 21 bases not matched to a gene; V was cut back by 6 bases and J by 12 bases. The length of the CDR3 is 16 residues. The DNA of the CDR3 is TGTGCCTGCCGATGGGGTCGCGGGACTAGCCCTAGTGTGCAGTTCTTC. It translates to CACRWGRGTSPSVQFF.

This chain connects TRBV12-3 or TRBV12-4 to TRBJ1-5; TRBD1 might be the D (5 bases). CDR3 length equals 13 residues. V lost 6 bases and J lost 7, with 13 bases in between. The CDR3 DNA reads TGTGCCAGCAGGCCGGGACCGAGCCAGCCCCAGCATTTT. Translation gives CASRPGPSQPQHF.

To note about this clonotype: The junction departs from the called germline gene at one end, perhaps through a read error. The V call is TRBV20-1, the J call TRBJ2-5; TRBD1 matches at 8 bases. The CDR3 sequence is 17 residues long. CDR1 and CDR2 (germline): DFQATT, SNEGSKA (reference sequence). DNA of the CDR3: TGCTGTGCTAGAGATGCCGAACCGACAGGGGCGTCGGAGACCCAGTACTTC. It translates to CCARDAEPTGASETQYF.

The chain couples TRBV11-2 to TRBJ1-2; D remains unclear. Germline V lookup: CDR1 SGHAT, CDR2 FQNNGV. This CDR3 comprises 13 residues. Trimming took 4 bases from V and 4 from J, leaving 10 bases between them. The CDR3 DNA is TGTGCCAGCAGCTCCTATCCCCTCTATGGCTACACCTTC. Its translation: CASSSYPLYGYTF.

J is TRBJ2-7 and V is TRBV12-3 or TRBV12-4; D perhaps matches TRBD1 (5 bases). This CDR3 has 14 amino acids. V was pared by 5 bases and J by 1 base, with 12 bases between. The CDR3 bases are TGTGCCAGCAGTGATTACCAGGGTTCCTACGAGCAGTACTTC. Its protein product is CASSDYQGSYEQYF.

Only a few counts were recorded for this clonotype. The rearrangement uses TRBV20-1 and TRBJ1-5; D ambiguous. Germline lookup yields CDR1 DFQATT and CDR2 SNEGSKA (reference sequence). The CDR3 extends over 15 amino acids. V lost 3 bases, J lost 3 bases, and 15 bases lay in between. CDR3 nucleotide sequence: TGCAGTGCTAGTGGTCCCGGGTCGTACAATCAGCCCCAGCATTTT. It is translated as CSASGPGSYNQPQHF.

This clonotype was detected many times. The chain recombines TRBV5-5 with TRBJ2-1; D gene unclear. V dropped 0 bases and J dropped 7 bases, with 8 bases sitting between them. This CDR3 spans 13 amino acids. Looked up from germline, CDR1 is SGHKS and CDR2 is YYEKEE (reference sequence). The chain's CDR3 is CASSLGPLNEQFF. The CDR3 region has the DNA TGTGCCAGCAGCTTGGGGCCCTTGAATGAGCAGTTCTTC.

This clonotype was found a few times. CDR3 in DNA: TGCGCCAGCAGCCAAGATTTGGGACTTCACAATGAGCAGTTCTTC. It encodes CASSQDLGLHNEQFF. The V and J genes are TRBV4-3 and TRBJ2-1; possible D gene TRBD2, 6 bases. Trimming shortened V by 0 bases and J by 5 bases, and 11 bases separated the two germline ends. CDR1 and CDR2 (germline): LGHNA, YSLEER. The CDR3 extends over 15 amino acids.

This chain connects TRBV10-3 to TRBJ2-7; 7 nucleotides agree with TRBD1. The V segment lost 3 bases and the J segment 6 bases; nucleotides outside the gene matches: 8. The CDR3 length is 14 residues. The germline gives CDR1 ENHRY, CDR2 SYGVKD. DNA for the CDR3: TGTGCCATCAGTGAAAAGGGGGCCGTAACCGAGCAGTACTTC. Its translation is CAISEKGAVTEQYF.

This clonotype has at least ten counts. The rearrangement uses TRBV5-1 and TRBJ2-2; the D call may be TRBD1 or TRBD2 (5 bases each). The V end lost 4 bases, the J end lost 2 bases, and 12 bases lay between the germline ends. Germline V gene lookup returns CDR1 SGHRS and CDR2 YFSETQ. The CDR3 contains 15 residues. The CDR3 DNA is TGCGCCAGCAGCGTCGGGACGGCTAACACCGGGGAGCTGTTTTTT. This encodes CASSVGTANTGELFF.

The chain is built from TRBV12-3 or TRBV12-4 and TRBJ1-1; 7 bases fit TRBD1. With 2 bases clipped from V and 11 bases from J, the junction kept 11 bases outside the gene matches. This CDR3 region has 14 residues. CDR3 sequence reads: CASSLRVGGRGAFF. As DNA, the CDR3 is TGTGCCAGCAGTTTAAGGGTTGGGGGCAGGGGGGCTTTCTTT.